Listed below are T cell receptor beta chains from one sample, sequenced in a study of circulating tumor DNA in untreated peripheral T-cell lymphoma. Only in-frame clones appear in the TCRdb table, and some are missing; sequencing was by immunoSEQ multiplex PCR. This sample has 550 or so clones; nearly 75% occur once, and the top ten carry around 3%. Material: tumor tissue. These receptors were collected from a human donor with peripheral T-cell lymphoma. CDR3s include the opening cysteine and the closing phenylalanine or tryptophan. D genes are given only for firm matches. Part of the rows lack a size; the others show once, few, many or a class for expanded clones.

V gene,D gene,clone size,J gene,CDR3 DNA,CDR3 protein
TRBV18,NA,few,TRBJ1-6,TGTGCCAGCTCACCGGGACCACCTAATTCACCCCTCCACTTT,CASSPGPPNSPLHF
TRBV6-8,TRBD1,few,TRBJ1-5,TGTGCCAGCAGTTCCTCCGGGACAGCTGATCAGCCCCAGCATTTT,CASSSSGTADQPQHF
TRBV18,NA,NA,TRBJ1-1,TGTGCCAGCTCATCACCGACAGGATACGGAGCTTTCTTT,CASSSPTGYGAFF
TRBV10-2,NA,once,TRBJ1-2,TGCGCCAGCAGTGAGTCCGCAGGGGACTACTATGGCTACACCTTC,CASSESAGDYYGYTF
TRBV19,TRBD2,NA,TRBJ2-2,TGTGCCAGTAATAGCGGGGAGATTAACACCGGGGAGCTGTTTTTT,CASNSGEINTGELFF
TRBV6-8,NA,NA,TRBJ1-5,TGTGCCAGCATGGTAGGGGAGAGTCAGCCCCAGCATTTT,CASMVGESQPQHF
TRBV11-3,NA,NA,TRBJ1-1,TGTGCCAGCAGCCGAAGAGGCGGGAACACTGAAGCTTTCTTT,CASSRRGGNTEAFF
TRBV19,NA,NA,TRBJ2-7,TGTGCCAGTAGTATTGTTCTAGCGATGGGCGAGCAGTACTTC,CASSIVLAMGEQYF
TRBV18,TRBD1,NA,TRBJ2-3,TGTGCCAGCTCCACCGGACAGGGATTAAATACGCAGTATTTT,CASSTGQGLNTQYF
TRBV6-8,TRBD1,NA,TRBJ1-1,TGTGCCAGCAGTTACTCAGGCAGGGGGATCACTGAAGCTTTCTTT,CASSYSGRGITEAFF
TRBV11-3,TRBD1,NA,TRBJ2-7,TGTGCCAGCAGCTTTACAGGGGGCTCCTACGAGCAGTACTTC,CASSFTGGSYEQYF
TRBV18,NA,NA,TRBJ1-2,TGTGCCAGCTCACTATCCCCGGCTAACTATGGCTACACCTTC,CASSLSPANYGYTF
TRBV10-3,TRBD1,NA,TRBJ1-2,TGTGCCATCAGTGAGTCGAGGGACAGGGGATCGAGTGGCTATGGCTACACCTTC,CAISESRDRGSSGYGYTF
TRBV11-3,TRBD2,NA,TRBJ2-3,TGTGCCAGCAGTCCCGAGGGACTAGCGCAATATACGCAGTATTTT,CASSPEGLAQYTQYF
TRBV15,NA,few,TRBJ2-3,TGTGCCACCAGCAGAGAATTCGGGGGGCTCTGGAGGACAGATACGCAGTATTTT,CATSREFGGLWRTDTQYF
TRBV11-3,TRBD1,NA,TRBJ1-5,TGTGCCAGCAGCAAAGGACAGGGTTTGAGCAATCAGCCCCAGCATTTT,CASSKGQGLSNQPQHF
TRBV6-8,TRBD2,NA,TRBJ2-3,TGTGCCAGCAGTCCGCGGGGGGCACTAGATACGCAGTATTTT,CASSPRGALDTQYF
TRBV18,TRBD1,NA,TRBJ2-4,TGTGCCAGCTCACCACCTATCGGTACAGGGGTGGCCAAAAACATTCAGTACTTC,CASSPPIGTGVAKNIQYF
TRBV6-8,NA,NA,TRBJ1-2,TGTGCCAGCAGTCCCCCCGGAGGGTATGGCTACACCTTC,CASSPPGGYGYTF
TRBV10-3,TRBD1,once,TRBJ1-4,TGTGCCATCAGTGAGCAGGGGGCATTTAATGAAAAACTGTTTTTT,CAISEQGAFNEKLFF
TRBV7-7,TRBD1,NA,TRBJ2-3,TGTGCCAGCAGCCTTTTTAGGGGACAGGCCTTTCCGGGGACAGATACGCAGTATTTT,CASSLFRGQAFPGTDTQYF
TRBV9,NA,NA,TRBJ2-1,TGTGCCAGCAGCGTATGGGGACGGGACGGCAATGAGCAGTTCTTC,CASSVWGRDGNEQFF
TRBV6-8,NA,few,TRBJ1-1,TGTGCCATCAGGGACCTAGGGAACACTGAAGCTTTCTTT,CAIRDLGNTEAFF
TRBV12-5,TRBD2,once,TRBJ2-5,TGTGCCAGCGCGCGGGGGGGAGGCGCTCCCCCACAAGAGACCCAGTACTTC,CASARGGGAPPQETQYF
TRBV6-8,NA,NA,TRBJ1-2,TGTGCCAGCAGGGATACAGGGCTGCACTATGGCTACACCTTC,CASRDTGLHYGYTF
TRBV9,NA,NA,TRBJ2-2,TGTGCCAGCAGCGTAGGAGGGTCCCCCGACGAGCTGTTTTTT,CASSVGGSPDELFF
TRBV15,NA,NA,TRBJ1-1,TGTGCCACCAGCAGAGATACGGCTTTGAGGAACACTGAAGCTTTCTTT,CATSRDTALRNTEAFF
TRBV6-8,TRBD2,NA,TRBJ2-5,TGTGCCAGCAGGAGCCAGCGGGGCCAAGAGACCCAGTACTTC,CASRSQRGQETQYF
TRBV5-1,NA,NA,TRBJ1-3,TGCGCCAGCAGCTTGAGCGGGCTCCCCTCTGGAAACACCATATATTTT,CASSLSGLPSGNTIYF
TRBV6-8,NA,NA,TRBJ1-2,TGTGCCAGCAGTACCCACGGGTCCTATGGCTACACCTTC,CASSTHGSYGYTF
TRBV19,TRBD2,large,TRBJ2-5,TGTGCCAGTAGTTTGGGACTAGCGGGGGGGCCGGCGGAGACCCAGTACTTC,CASSLGLAGGPAETQYF
TRBV27,TRBD1,NA,TRBJ2-3,TGTGCCAGCAGCCCCATCGGACAGGGGGCGAAAGATACGCAGTATTTT,CASSPIGQGAKDTQYF
TRBV11-3,NA,NA,TRBJ1-2,TGTGCCAGCAGCTTTGGCGGGGGGAATACCTATGGCTACACCTTC,CASSFGGGNTYGYTF
TRBV18,NA,NA,TRBJ1-3,TGTGCCAGCTCAGTCCAGGGGAGTGGTGGAAACACCATATATTTT,CASSVQGSGGNTIYF
TRBV28,NA,NA,TRBJ1-6,TGTGCCAGCAGCCATGGGGGCAGTGGGGAGTCACCCCTCCACTTT,CASSHGGSGESPLHF
TRBV6-8,NA,NA,TRBJ1-1,TGTGCCAGCAGTTACATAGGGGTATTGCCTGAAGCTTTCTTT,CASSYIGVLPEAFF
TRBV30,NA,few,TRBJ2-7,TGTGCCTGGAGCGAGGGGCATCTTATGAGCGAGCAGTACTTC,CAWSEGHLMSEQYF
TRBV25-1,NA,NA,TRBJ1-2,TGTGCCGCGGGGGCTAGAGGTTATGGCTACACCTTC,CAAGARGYGYTF
TRBV12-2,NA,few,TRBJ2-3,TGTGTCAGCTCCGATCGGGACAGGGGTGGAGATACGCAGTATTTT,CVSSDRDRGGDTQYF
TRBV11-3,NA,NA,TRBJ2-2,TGTGCCAGCAGCTTTTATCCGGGACGGAACACCGGGGAGCTGTTTTTT,CASSFYPGRNTGELFF
TRBV7-8,NA,NA,TRBJ1-2,TGTGCCAGCAGCTGGGCAATAGTAGGTGGCTACACCTTC,CASSWAIVGGYTF
TRBV5-1,TRBD1,NA,TRBJ2-3,TGCGCCAGCAGCTTGGAGGGGGCGGCAACAGATACGCAGTATTTT,CASSLEGAATDTQYF
TRBV6-8,NA,few,TRBJ1-1,TGTGCCAGCAGTTACTCAACAGAAATCGGGCCTGAAGCTTTCTTT,CASSYSTEIGPEAFF
TRBV5-1,TRBD2,NA,TRBJ2-5,TGCGCCAGCAGCTTCCCTAGCGGGGGGCGTAATCGAGAGACCCAGTACTTC,CASSFPSGGRNRETQYF
TRBV11-3,TRBD1,NA,TRBJ1-1,TGTGCCAGCTCAAGTCAGGGGGTAGGAACTGAAGCTTTCTTT,CASSSQGVGTEAFF
TRBV5-1,NA,NA,TRBJ2-7,TGCGCCAGCAGCTTCTCCGGGCCGACCTACGAGCAGTACTTC,CASSFSGPTYEQYF
TRBV29-1,NA,NA,TRBJ2-5,TGCAGCGTTGATAGGGTCTTAGGAGAGACCCAGTACTTC,CSVDRVLGETQYF
TRBV14,TRBD1,NA,TRBJ2-7,TGTGCCAGCAGCCAAGATTTGGACAGGTCCTACGAGCAGTACTTC,CASSQDLDRSYEQYF
TRBV18,NA,NA,TRBJ2-1,TGTGCCAGCTCACCAGTCAGCTCCTACAATGAGCAGTTCTTC,CASSPVSSYNEQFF
TRBV6-7,NA,NA,TRBJ1-5,TGTGCCAGCAGTTACTCGAGCCGGGGGGGATTTGGGAATCAGCCCCAGCATTTT,CASSYSSRGGFGNQPQHF